This T cell receptor beta chain emerged from a study of cytomegalovirus exposure and HLA in healthy donors. Germline V gene data show CDR1 as SQVTM and CDR2 as ANQGSEA. Trimming cost V 4 bases and J 5 bases, with 24 bases left between them. The CDR3 length is 17 residues. The PCR was carried out with 60 Vbeta primers and 13 Jbeta primers. Method: immunoSEQ multiplex PCR; TCRdb's copy keeps in-frame clones and lacks some. The table shows some 150,000 clones, with approximately 80% occurring only once. Only a few counts were recorded for this clone. The sample was PBMCs. This clonotype was obtained from a woman younger than 35 in good health and CMV-seronegative. V gene TRBV29-1 combines with J gene TRBJ2-1; D is perhaps TRBD1 (6 bases). DNA for the CDR3: TGCAGCGTTGTTCCCCTCCGCAAGGTCAAGGGGGACAATGAGCAGTTCTTC. Its protein is CSVVPLRKVKGDNEQFF.